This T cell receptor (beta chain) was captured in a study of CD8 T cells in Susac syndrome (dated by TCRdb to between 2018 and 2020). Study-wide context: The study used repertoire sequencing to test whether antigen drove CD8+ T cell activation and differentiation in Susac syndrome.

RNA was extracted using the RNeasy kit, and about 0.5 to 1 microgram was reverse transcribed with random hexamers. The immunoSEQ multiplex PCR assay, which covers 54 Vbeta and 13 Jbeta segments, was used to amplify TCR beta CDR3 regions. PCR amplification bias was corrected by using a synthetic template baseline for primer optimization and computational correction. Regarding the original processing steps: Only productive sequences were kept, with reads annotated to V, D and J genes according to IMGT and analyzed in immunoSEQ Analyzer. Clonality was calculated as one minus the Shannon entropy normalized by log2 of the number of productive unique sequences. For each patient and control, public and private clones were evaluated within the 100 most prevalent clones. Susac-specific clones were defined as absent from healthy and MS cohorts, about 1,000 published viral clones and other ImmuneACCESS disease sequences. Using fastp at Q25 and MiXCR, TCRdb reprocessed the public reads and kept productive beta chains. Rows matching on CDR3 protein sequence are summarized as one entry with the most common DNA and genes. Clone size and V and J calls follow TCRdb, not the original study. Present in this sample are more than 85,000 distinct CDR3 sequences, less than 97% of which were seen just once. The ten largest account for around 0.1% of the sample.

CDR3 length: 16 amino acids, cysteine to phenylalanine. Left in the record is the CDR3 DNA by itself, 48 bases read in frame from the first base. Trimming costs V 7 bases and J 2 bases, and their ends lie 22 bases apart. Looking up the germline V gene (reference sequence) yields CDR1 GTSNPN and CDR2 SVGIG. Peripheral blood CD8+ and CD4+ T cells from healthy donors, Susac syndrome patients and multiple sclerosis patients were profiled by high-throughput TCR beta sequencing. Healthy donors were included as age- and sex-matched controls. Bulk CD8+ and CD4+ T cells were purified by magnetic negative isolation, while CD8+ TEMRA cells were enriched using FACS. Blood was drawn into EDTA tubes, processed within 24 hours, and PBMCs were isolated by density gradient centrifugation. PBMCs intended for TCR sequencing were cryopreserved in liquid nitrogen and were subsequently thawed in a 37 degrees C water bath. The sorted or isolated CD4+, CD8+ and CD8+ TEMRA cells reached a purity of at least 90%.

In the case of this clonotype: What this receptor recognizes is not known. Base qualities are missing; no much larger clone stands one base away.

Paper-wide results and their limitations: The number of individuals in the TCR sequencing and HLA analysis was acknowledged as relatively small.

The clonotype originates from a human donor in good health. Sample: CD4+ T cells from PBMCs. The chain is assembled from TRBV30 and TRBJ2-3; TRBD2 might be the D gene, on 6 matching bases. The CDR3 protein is CASRRAAMSDTDTQYF. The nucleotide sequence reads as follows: TGTGCCTCGCGGAGGGCAGCTATGTCTGACACAGATACGCAGTATTTT.